This passage covers 25 T cell receptor beta chains from one sample sequenced in a study of cytomegalovirus exposure and HLA in healthy donors. In the PCR, 60 Vbeta and 13 Jbeta primers were used. Using immunoSEQ multiplex PCR, the repertoire was profiled, and TCRdb retains in-frame clones only, with some absent. The table records approximately 150,000 clones, roughly two thirds of them present only once. What was sequenced was PBMCs. Every receptor here comes from a male donor in good health and CMV-seronegative.

The genes are TRBV5-6 and TRBJ2-5, with D possibly matching TRBD2 (7 bases). Gene TRBJ2-7 matches the end of the DNA better, so the J call may be wrong. The germline V gene has CDR1 SGHDT and CDR2 YYEEEE. The CDR3 spans 16 residues. The CDR3 sequence: CASSLVGGAQTYEQYF. Written as DNA, the CDR3 is TGTGCCAGCAGCTTGGTTGGGGGGGCGCAGACCTACGAGCAGTACTTC.

The chain links TRBV9 to TRBJ2-2, with D perhaps matching TRBD2 (5 bases). The CDR3 totals 15 residues. V shed 2 bases and J shed 2 bases, with 10 bases lying between them. CDR1 and CDR2 (germline): SGDLS, YYNGEE. Here the CDR3 reads CASSVGLPNTGELFF. The DNA of the CDR3 is TGTGCCAGCAGCGTTGGACTCCCAAACACCGGGGAGCTGTTTTTT.

This chain joins TRBV4-1 and TRBJ1-1; TRBD1 aligns across 9 bases. Trimming removed 7 bases from V and 8 bases from J; junction bases left unmatched: 5. The CDR3 spans 12 residues. The germline gives CDR1 MGHRA, CDR2 YSYEKL. The CDR3 spells CASKGQGREAFF. CDR3 coding DNA: TGCGCCAGCAAAGGACAGGGGAGAGAAGCTTTCTTT.

This clone was seen a handful of times. CDR3 nucleotide sequence: TGCAGCGTTGATAGGCGGGGTCTAAGTACAGATACGCAGTATTTT. It is translated as CSVDRRGLSTDTQYF. V usage is TRBV29-1 and J usage is TRBJ2-3, with D tentatively TRBD2 (6 bases). CDR1 is SQVTM and CDR2 is ANQGSEA in the germline V gene. The CDR3 has 15 amino acids. Trimming took off 3 bases at V and 3 bases at J, with 16 bases between the two ends.

The gene calls are TRBV30 and TRBJ1-2; D is uncertain. CDR1 GTSNPN and CDR2 SVGIG come from the germline V gene (reference sequence). Trimming took 0 bases from V and 6 from J, leaving 17 bases between them. The CDR3 loop spans 15 amino acids. CDR3 sequence: CAWSVLSGRGNGYTF. The CDR3, as DNA: TGTGCCTGGAGTGTACTGTCGGGCAGAGGGAATGGCTACACCTTC. Complete variable domain (other parts from reference TRBV30 and TRBJ1-2): SQTIHQWPATLVQPVGSPLSLECTVEGTSNPNLYWYRQAAGRGLQLLFYSVGIGQISSEVPQNLSASRPQDRQFILSSKKLLLSDSGFYLCAWSVLSGRGNGYTFGSGTRLTVV.

In this sample, this clone turned up once. V gene TRBV13 combines with J gene TRBJ2-3; D possibly corresponds to TRBD1 (6 bases). Trimming stripped 5 bases from V and 1 base from J, with 10 bases between. Germline-derived CDR1 and CDR2 are PRHDT and FYEKMQ (reference sequence). The CDR3 has 14 residues. The CDR3 protein is CASSRRGRTDTQYF. As DNA, the CDR3 is TGTGCCAGCAGCCGCAGGGGCCGCACAGATACGCAGTATTTT.

The V and J genes are TRBV5-1 and TRBJ1-1; D remains ambiguous. The V end lost 3 bases, the J end lost 0 bases, and 12 bases lay between the germline ends. This CDR3 is 15 amino acids long. CDR1 and CDR2 (germline): SGHRS, YFSETQ. The CDR3 loop reads CASSSNTRMNTEAFF. CDR3 nucleotide sequence: TGCGCCAGCAGCTCCAATACACGAATGAACACTGAAGCTTTCTTT.

This clone was seen once. This chain joins TRBV7-2 and TRBJ2-2; the match to TRBD2 covers 7 bases. CDR3 length equals 16 residues. Germline V gene lookup returns CDR1 SGHTA and CDR2 FQGNSA. V lost 1 base to trimming and J lost 1 base; unmatched junction nucleotides: 3. This CDR3 is CASSLDRGVNTGELFF. In nucleotides, the CDR3 is TGTGCCAGCAGCTTAGACCGGGGGGTGAACACCGGGGAGCTGTTTTTT. The variable domain in full, with the rest retrieved from reference TRBV7-2 and TRBJ2-2, is GAGVSQSPSNKVTEKGKDVELRCDPISGHTALYWYRQSLGQGLEFLIYFQGNSAPDKSGLPSDRFSAERTGGSVSTLTIQRTQQEDSAVYLCASSLDRGVNTGELFFGEGSRLTVL.

The J gene is TRBJ2-5, the V gene TRBV7-3; 7 bases agree with TRBD1. The CDR3 spans 15 residues. J lost 7 bases, V lost 3 bases, and 11 bases had no gene match. The germline CDR1 and CDR2 sequences are SGHTA and FQGTGA. The CDR3 spells CASSLRDREIGTQYF. The CDR3 DNA reads TGTGCCAGCAGCTTGCGTGACAGGGAAATCGGGACCCAGTACTTC. The full variable domain, its missing parts supplied by reference TRBV7-3 and TRBJ2-5, is GAGVSQTPSNKVTEKGKYVELRCDPISGHTALYWYRQSLGQGPEFLIYFQGTGAADDSGLPNDRFFAVRPEGSVSTLKIQRTERGDSAVYLCASSLRDREIGTQYFGPGTRLLVL.

This clone was counted a few times. The V gene is TRBV7-2, the J gene TRBJ1-5; the D is unclear. The V gene's germline CDR1 is SGHTA and CDR2 FQGNSA. The CDR3 spans 15 residues. The germline V and J ends were trimmed by 4 bases and 6 bases, with 16 bases remaining between them. The CDR3 DNA is TGTGCCAGCAGCTACCGGGGTTTTGATGGTCAGCCCCAGCATTTT. Its protein product is CASSYRGFDGQPQHF.

This sequence joins TRBV6-4 and TRBJ2-1; maybe TRBD1 (6 bases). Germline V CDR1 and CDR2: MRHNA, SNTAGT. V lost 6 bases, J lost 7 bases, and 19 bases lay in between. The CDR3 spans 15 residues. CDR3 DNA: TGTGCCAGCAGACCGGGGCCAGGGGTGTCGAATGAGCAGTTCTTC. It yields the protein CASRPGPGVSNEQFF.

The chain joins TRBV5-1 to TRBJ1-2, with 7 bases aligning to TRBD1. CDR1 and CDR2 (germline): SGHRS, YFSETQ. The CDR3 loop spans 13 amino acids. With V trimmed by 3 bases and J by 6 bases, 5 bases remained unmatched. CDR3 residues: CASSSTGANGYTF. The DNA for the CDR3 is TGCGCCAGCAGCTCCACAGGGGCCAATGGCTACACCTTC.

This clone was counted a single time. The genes are TRBV6-5 and TRBJ1-4; TRBD1 might be the D (5 bases). V lost 2 bases and J 5 bases, leaving 15 bases between the germline ends. Germline V gene sequence: CDR1 MNHEY, CDR2 SVGAGI. The CDR3 contains 16 residues. The CDR3 here is CASSYQATVINEKLFF. CDR3 nucleotide sequence: TGTGCCAGCAGTTACCAAGCGACAGTTATAAATGAAAAACTGTTTTTT.

The chain recombines TRBV11-3 with TRBJ2-1; 9 positions agree with TRBD2. V lost 1 base and J lost 3; bases outside the gene matches: 1. Germline CDR1 reads SGHNT; CDR2 reads YENEEA. CDR3 length: 15 residues. The DNA for the CDR3 is TGTGCCAGCAGCTTAGTAGCGGGGGTCTACAATGAGCAGTTCTTC. As protein: CASSLVAGVYNEQFF.

This chain uses TRBV7-9 with TRBJ1-6, with D uncertain. CDR3 length: 14 amino acids. V gave up 5 bases and J gave up 9 bases, with 14 bases separating them. The germline gives CDR1 SEHNR, CDR2 FQNEAQ (reference sequence). The DNA of the CDR3 is TGTGCCAGCAGCCCACGCGTGGGAGGTTCACCCCTCCACTTT. Translating gives CASSPRVGGSPLHF.

The rearrangement joins TRBV7-2 to TRBJ1-4; D gene ambiguous. The V and J ends lost 3 bases and 4 bases respectively, with 6 bases between them. In germline, CDR1 is SGHTA, CDR2 FQGNSA. The length of the CDR3 is 13 residues. CDR3 nucleotide sequence: TGTGCCAGCAGCTTCAGCGGTAATGAAAAACTGTTTTTT. As protein: CASSFSGNEKLFF.

The chain joins TRBV7-2 to TRBJ1-5; D is ambiguous. This CDR3 has 13 amino acids. Between the trimmed V and J ends, which lost 3 bases and 1 base, there was a span of 4 bases. Germline CDR1 is SGHTA and CDR2 is FQGNSA. The CDR3 loop reads CASSFRSNQPQHF. For the CDR3, the DNA is TGTGCCAGCAGCTTCAGGAGCAATCAGCCCCAGCATTTT.

This clone occurred a few times. The rearrangement uses TRBV4-1 and TRBJ2-3; 9 nucleotides align to TRBD2. CDR3 length: 17 residues. J was trimmed by 2 bases and V by 1 base; bases with no gene match: 7. The germline gives CDR1 MGHRA, CDR2 YSYEKL. This CDR3 reads CASSQVFSGGNTDTQYF. CDR3 bases: TGCGCCAGCAGCCAAGTTTTCAGCGGGGGGAACACAGATACGCAGTATTTT.

The chain has TRBV7-9 and TRBJ2-5; no clear D gene. Trimming pared 5 bases from V and 4 bases from J, leaving 5 bases between. Per the germline V gene, CDR1 is SEHNR and CDR2 is FQNEAQ (reference sequence). This CDR3 spans 11 amino acids. The CDR3 loop reads CASSPGETQYF. As DNA, the CDR3 is TGTGCCAGCAGCCCAGGAGAGACCCAGTACTTC. Based on the CDR3 plus reference TRBV7-9 and TRBJ2-5, the full variable domain is DTGVSQNPRHKITKRGQNVTFRCDPISEHNRLYWYRQTLGQGPEFLTYFQNEAQLEKSRLLSDRFSAERPKGSFSTLEIQRTEQGDSAMYLCASSPGETQYFGPGTRLLVL.

In this sample, this clone turned up once. This rearrangement joins TRBV5-6 to TRBJ1-2; D perhaps matches TRBD1 (5 bases). The V and J ends lost 2 bases and 4 bases respectively, with 9 bases between them. Germline CDR1 is SGHDT and CDR2 is YYEEEE. The CDR3 is 13 amino acids. The CDR3 region has the DNA TGTGCCAGCAGCTTTCAGGGTCCCTATGGCTACACCTTC. Protein sequence: CASSFQGPYGYTF.

J is TRBJ2-1 and V is TRBV10-3, with D tentatively TRBD2 (6 bases). CDR3 size: 13 residues. CDR1 and CDR2 (germline): ENHRY, SYGVKD. Trimming stripped 3 bases from V and 4 bases from J, with 7 bases between. The CDR3 DNA reads as TGTGCCATCAGTGATGGAGGGTACAATGAGCAGTTCTTC. Protein sequence: CAISDGGYNEQFF.

The rearrangement links TRBV10-3 to TRBJ1-1; 9 positions agree with TRBD1. Trimming cost V 6 bases and J 4 bases; bases outside gene matches: 9. Germline V CDR1 and CDR2: ENHRY, SYGVKD. This CDR3 contains 15 residues. CDR3 protein: CAIRRTGDLPTEAFF. DNA of the CDR3: TGTGCCATCAGAAGGACAGGGGATTTGCCCACTGAAGCTTTCTTT.

The genes are TRBV5-4 and TRBJ1-1; 7 bases map to TRBD1. This CDR3 has 14 residues. Trimming at V came to 0 bases and at J to 1 base, leaving 0 bases not matched to a gene. Germline V CDR1 and CDR2: SGHNT, YYREEE (reference sequence). The CDR3 DNA reads TGTGCCAGCAGCTTGGGGACAGGGAACACTGAAGCTTTCTTT. It yields the protein CASSLGTGNTEAFF.

The chain recombines TRBV7-2 with TRBJ2-7; the D gene is possibly TRBD1 (6 bases). From germline, CDR1 is SGHTA and CDR2 FQGNSA. The CDR3 has 17 residues. The ends were cut back, 1 base at V and 3 bases at J, with 19 bases in the middle. In DNA, the CDR3 is TGTGCCAGCAGCTTAGGGGTACCAGGGGTAGGGCACTACGAGCAGTACTTC. This encodes CASSLGVPGVGHYEQYF.

The chain combines TRBV6-5 with TRBJ2-7; no clear D gene. This CDR3 is 12 amino acids long. CDR1 is MNHEY, CDR2 SVGAGI, per germline. V lost 5 bases and J lost 3, with 8 bases in between. The CDR3 nucleotides are TGTGCCAGCAGTCCCCTCCGCTACGAGCAGTACTTC. As protein: CASSPLRYEQYF.